Presented here are 29 T cell receptor beta chains from one specimen sequenced in a study of blood T cell repertoires in COVID-19. TCRdb's copy holds only in-frame clones and misses some; the assay was immunoSEQ multiplex PCR. The sample shows 250,000 or so clones, more than 70% of them seen only once. Sequenced material: peripheral blood. These receptors originate from a woman aged 25 to 39 with COVID-19, enrolled during active disease.

The chain combines TRBV10-3 with TRBJ1-2; 8 bases are shared with TRBD1. Germline V gene data show CDR1 as ENHRY and CDR2 as SYGVKD. The V and J ends lost 2 bases and 6 bases, in that order; junction bases with no gene match: 5. CDR3 length: 14 residues. The CDR3 sequence is CAISEGRGQDGYTF. The CDR3 DNA sequence: TGTGCCATCAGTGAGGGCAGGGGGCAGGATGGCTACACCTTC.

The chain links TRBV7-2 to TRBJ2-2; D possibly corresponds to TRBD1 (5 bases). V was clipped by 4 bases and J by 7 bases, with 10 bases between them. Looked up from germline, CDR1 is SGHTA and CDR2 is FQGNSA. The CDR3 is made up of 13 amino acids. The CDR3 sequence is CASSSRVGGELFF. CDR3 bases: TGTGCCAGCAGCTCCAGGGTTGGCGGGGAGCTGTTTTTT.

Here the CDR3 DNA reads TGTGCCAGCAGCACAACCGGGACTAGCGGGAACGGTGAGCAGTTCTTC. Its translation: CASSTTGTSGNGEQFF. The chain uses TRBV11-2 and TRBJ2-1; 13 positions agree with TRBD2. V was pared by 5 bases and J by 9 bases, with 10 bases of the junction left unmatched. The CDR3 has 16 residues. Germline CDR1 and CDR2: SGHAT and FQNNGV.

The chain combines TRBV11-3 with TRBJ1-4, with unresolved D. The CDR3 extends over 15 amino acids. The V end lost 1 base, the J end lost 8 bases, and 14 bases lay between the germline ends. Germline assignment: CDR1 SGHNT and CDR2 YENEEA. CDR3 in amino acids: CASSLGGSGGEKLFF. As DNA, the CDR3 is TGTGCCAGCAGCTTAGGTGGCAGTGGAGGGGAAAAACTGTTTTTT.

This sequence joins TRBV11-2 and TRBJ2-7, with D perhaps matching TRBD2 (5 bases). The length of the CDR3 is 13 residues. V was cut by 1 base and J by 6 bases, with 10 bases left in between. Germline V lookup: CDR1 SGHAT, CDR2 FQNNGV. The CDR3 sequence is CASSLGAGLEQYF. The CDR3, as DNA: TGTGCCAGCAGCTTAGGTGCGGGCCTCGAGCAGTACTTC.

This chain uses TRBV9 with TRBJ2-1; D unresolved. CDR1 SGDLS and CDR2 YYNGEE come from the germline V gene. This CDR3 is 13 amino acids long. V lost 4 bases, J lost 8 bases, and 13 bases lay in between. The CDR3 is CASSSGGLDEQFF. In nucleotides, the CDR3 is TGTGCCAGCAGCTCAGGTGGGCTCGATGAGCAGTTCTTC.

The rearrangement uses TRBV5-8 and TRBJ2-7, with D possibly being TRBD1 (5 bases). Between the trimmed V and J ends, which lost 1 base and 0 bases, there was a span of 14 bases. In germline, CDR1 is SGHTS, CDR2 YDEGEE. The CDR3 runs to 16 residues. In DNA, the CDR3 is TGTGCCAGCAGCTTGTATGGGGCCCTCGGCTCCTACGAGCAGTACTTC. It is translated as CASSLYGALGSYEQYF.

This sequence joins TRBV10-1 and TRBJ2-7; tentatively, D is TRBD2 (6 bases). The ends were cut back, 6 bases at V and 3 bases at J, with 21 bases in the middle. The CDR3 runs 16 residues. CDR1 and CDR2 from the germline V gene are WNHNN and SYGVQD (reference sequence). The CDR3 nucleotides read TGCGCCAGCAGAGGGACGGGAGTTTCCCCCTACTACGAGCAGTACGTC. It specifies CASRGTGVSPYYEQYV.

The genes are TRBV5-6 and TRBJ2-1, with D possibly being TRBD2 (5 bases). Germline V gene lookup returns CDR1 SGHDT and CDR2 YYEEEE. The V and J ends lost 4 bases and 0 bases respectively, with 11 bases between them. This CDR3 is 15 amino acids long. The CDR3 loop reads CASSQEASSYNEQFF. In DNA, the CDR3 is TGTGCCAGCAGCCAGGAGGCTAGCTCCTACAATGAGCAGTTCTTC.

The chain links TRBV15 to TRBJ2-3; D is uncertain. This CDR3 is 14 amino acids long. Trimming took off 9 bases at V and 3 bases at J, with 16 bases between the two ends. Germline lookup yields CDR1 LNHNV and CDR2 YYDKDF (reference sequence). CDR3 sequence reads: CATSRLLGTDTQYF. The CDR3, as DNA: TGTGCCACTAGTCGGCTCCTCGGGACAGATACGCAGTATTTT.

The V and J genes are TRBV25-1 and TRBJ2-3; D is undetermined. The ends were cut back, 1 base at V and 2 bases at J, with 13 bases in the middle. The CDR3 covers 16 residues. Germline CDR1 and CDR2: MGHDK and SYGVNS. The CDR3 sequence: CASSESLQSNTDTQYF. In nucleotides, the CDR3 is TGTGCCAGCAGTGAATCTTTACAGTCAAACACAGATACGCAGTATTTT.

Only a few counts were recorded for this clone. The CDR3 nucleotides are TGTGCCAGCAGCCAAGACAGGGGGACAAATAATTCACCCCTCCACTTT. Protein product: CASSQDRGTNNSPLHF. The chain couples TRBV14 to TRBJ1-6; TRBD1 aligns across 7 bases. This CDR3 is built from 16 residues. Germline CDR1 reads SGHDN; CDR2 reads FVKESK. V lost 0 bases to trimming and J lost 5 bases; unmatched junction nucleotides: 4.

This clone was recorded a few times. This chain links TRBV18 with TRBJ1-1, with D perhaps matching TRBD1 (6 bases). Germline values: CDR1 KGHSH, CDR2 LQKENI. The CDR3 length is 13 residues. V lost 3 bases and J lost 9, with 14 bases in between. The CDR3 reads CASSPSGAPQAFF. The CDR3 DNA follows: TGTGCCAGCTCACCTTCAGGGGCTCCCCAAGCTTTCTTT.

A remark on this clone: This sample also contains other DNA sequences that code for the same CDR3. This chain uses TRBV12-3 or TRBV12-4 with TRBJ2-3; D call uncertain. V lost 3 bases, J lost 6 bases, and 4 bases lay in between. The CDR3 totals 11 residues. CDR3 amino acids: CASSFSDTQYF. Written as DNA, the CDR3 is TGTGCCAGCAGTTTCTCGGATACGCAGTATTTT.

This clone turned up a few times. The chain couples TRBV4-3 to TRBJ1-1; tentatively, D is TRBD1 (6 bases). Trimming stripped 1 base from V and 1 base from J, with 16 bases between. Per the germline V gene, CDR1 is LGHNA and CDR2 is YSLEER. CDR3 length: 17 amino acids. The chain's CDR3 is CASSQAILGGANTEAFF. DNA for the CDR3: TGCGCCAGCAGCCAAGCCATCTTAGGGGGGGCGAACACTGAAGCTTTCTTT.

The rearrangement uses TRBV4-3 and TRBJ2-3; TRBD2 might be the D (6 bases). The CDR3 has 19 amino acids. Germline CDR1 reads LGHNA; CDR2 reads YSLEER. The V gene lost 11 bases and the J gene lost 0 bases, with 30 bases spanning the gap. The chain's CDR3 is CAPWREDVPHLDSTDTQYF. The CDR3 bases are TGCGCCCCCTGGAGGGAGGACGTTCCTCACCTAGATAGCACAGATACGCAGTATTTT.

This chain uses TRBV7-2 with TRBJ2-7; possibly TRBD1 for D (6 bases). This CDR3 contains 15 residues. V was cut by 1 base and J by 2 bases, with 12 bases left in between. CDR1 SGHTA and CDR2 FQGNSA come from the germline V gene. The CDR3 coding sequence is TGTGCCAGCAGCTTAGTCAGGCAGGGGACCTACGAGCAGTACTTC. Translated: CASSLVRQGTYEQYF.

This chain connects TRBV15 to TRBJ2-1; weak D call: TRBD2 (5 bases). Germline V gene lookup returns CDR1 LNHNV and CDR2 YYDKDF (reference sequence). V was shortened by 0 bases and J by 1 base, with 10 bases between the two germline ends. This CDR3 is built from 16 residues. CDR3 protein: CATSRDDYSSYNEQFF. The CDR3 DNA is TGTGCCACCAGCAGAGATGACTACTCATCCTACAATGAGCAGTTCTTC.

This chain links TRBV7-6 with TRBJ2-1; TRBD2 aligns across 7 bases. Per the germline V gene, CDR1 is SGHVS and CDR2 is FNYEAQ. With 6 bases clipped from V and 8 bases from J, the junction kept 13 bases outside the gene matches. The CDR3 contains 15 residues. Here the CDR3 reads CASRSSGPWDDEQFF. CDR3 DNA sequence: TGTGCCAGCAGATCTAGCGGCCCGTGGGACGATGAGCAGTTCTTC.

In this sample, this clone turned up once. J is TRBJ2-3 and V is TRBV29-1; TRBD2 aligns across 13 bases. Germline V gene lookup returns CDR1 SQVTM and CDR2 ANQGSEA. The V gene end was trimmed by 7 bases and the J gene end by 4 bases; junction bases not matched to a gene: 8. There are 15 residues in the CDR3. CDR3 DNA: TGCAGCGCAGCTGGACTAGCGGGGGCTGCAGATACGCAGTATTTT. It translates to CSAAGLAGAADTQYF.

The CDR3 loop is CAISDWQGANSPLHF. The DNA for the CDR3 is TGTGCCATCAGTGATTGGCAGGGGGCGAATTCACCCCTCCACTTT. This sequence joins TRBV10-3 and TRBJ1-6; 8 nucleotides match TRBD1. CDR3 length equals 15 residues. Germline V lookup: CDR1 ENHRY, CDR2 SYGVKD. With 3 bases clipped from V and 7 bases from J, the junction kept 5 bases outside the gene matches.

The chain recombines TRBV4-3 with TRBJ2-3, with 7 nucleotides matching TRBD2. Germline V gene data show CDR1 as LGHNA and CDR2 as YSLEER. Losses at the gene ends were 0 bases for V and 1 base for J; bases not matched to a gene: 4. This CDR3 is built from 16 residues. This chain's CDR3 is CASSQDEAGGTDTQYF. The CDR3 DNA is TGCGCCAGCAGCCAAGATGAGGCGGGGGGCACAGATACGCAGTATTTT.

As for this clone: An end of the junction does not agree with germline; a read error may underlie this. V and J are TRBV4-1 and TRBJ2-3; 7 nucleotides align to TRBD2. Germline CDR1 MGHRA, CDR2 YSYEKL. The CDR3 sequence is 12 residues long. Written as DNA, the CDR3 is TGCGCCAGCAGCCAAGATATGGGGGACTACCATTTT. Translated, it gives CASSQDMGDYHF.

In this sample, this clone turned up many times. The chain carries TRBV7-9 and TRBJ1-1; 7 bases map to TRBD1. Germline V CDR1 and CDR2: SEHNR, FQNEAQ (reference sequence). The V gene end was trimmed by 4 bases and the J gene end by 7 bases; junction bases not matched to a gene: 6. This CDR3 is 13 amino acids long. CDR3 region: CASSWGQPYEAFF. The CDR3 coding sequence is TGTGCCAGCAGCTGGGGACAGCCTTATGAAGCTTTCTTT.

The chain joins TRBV5-4 to TRBJ2-3; the match to TRBD2 covers 7 bases. Germline-derived CDR1 and CDR2 are SGHNT and YYREEE (reference sequence). Trimming at V came to 1 base and at J to 3 bases, leaving 5 bases not matched to a gene. The CDR3 totals 15 residues. The CDR3, as DNA: TGTGCCAGCAGCTTGAGGATGGGGGGGACAGATACGCAGTATTTT. Translating it yields CASSLRMGGTDTQYF.

This clone was seen a single time. As DNA, the CDR3 is TGTGCCAGCAGCTTGAGGTTTGCGGGAGGGCAGAGAGATACGCAGTATTTT. It codes for CASSLRFAGGQRDTQYF. The chain recombines TRBV7-2 with TRBJ2-3; 9 bases agree with TRBD2. The CDR3 has 17 amino acids. The germline CDR1 and CDR2 sequences are SGHTA and FQGNSA. The ends lost 3 bases at V and 5 bases at J; junction bases unmatched: 12.

On this clone: Its ends do not fully match the called genes, so a read error is possible. The rearrangement joins TRBV19 to TRBJ1-2, with 8 bases fitting TRBD1. Germline loops: CDR1 LNHDA, CDR2 SQIVND (reference sequence). CDR3 length equals 12 residues. In nucleotides, the CDR3 is TGTGCCAGTCGGACAGGGAACTTTGGCTACACCTTC. Encoded protein: CASRTGNFGYTF.

This chain connects TRBV3-1 (or the pseudogene TRBV3-2) to TRBJ2-5; 7 bases are shared with TRBD2. This CDR3 region has 15 residues. The V gene end was trimmed by 0 bases and the J gene end by 5 bases; junction bases not matched to a gene: 6. In germline, CDR1 is LGHDT, CDR2 YNNKEL (reference sequence). CDR3 region: CASSQDLSGGETQYF. CDR3 in DNA: TGTGCCAGCAGCCAAGATCTTTCGGGGGGTGAGACCCAGTACTTC.

The chain has TRBV10-3 and TRBJ2-3; 11 positions match TRBD2. This CDR3 is built from 17 residues. The V segment lost 6 bases and the J segment 0 bases; nucleotides outside the gene matches: 8. Germline CDR1 and CDR2: ENHRY and SYGVKD. In nucleotides, the CDR3 is TGTGCCATCAGGGGACTAGCGGATTCACCTAGCACAGATACGCAGTATTTT. Translating it yields CAIRGLADSPSTDTQYF.